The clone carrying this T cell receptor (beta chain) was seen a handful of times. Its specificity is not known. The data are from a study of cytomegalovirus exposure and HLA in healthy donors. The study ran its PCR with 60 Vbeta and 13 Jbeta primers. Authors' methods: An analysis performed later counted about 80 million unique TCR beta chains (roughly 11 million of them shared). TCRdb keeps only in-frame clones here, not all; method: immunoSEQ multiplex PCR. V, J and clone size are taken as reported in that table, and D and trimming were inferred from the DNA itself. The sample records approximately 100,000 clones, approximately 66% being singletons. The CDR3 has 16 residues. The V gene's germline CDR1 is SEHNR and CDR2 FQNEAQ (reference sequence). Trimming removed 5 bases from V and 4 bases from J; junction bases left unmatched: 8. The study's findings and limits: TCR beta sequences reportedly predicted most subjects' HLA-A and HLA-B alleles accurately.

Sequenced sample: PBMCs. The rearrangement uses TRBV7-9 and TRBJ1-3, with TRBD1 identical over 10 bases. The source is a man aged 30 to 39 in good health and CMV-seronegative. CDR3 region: CASSQRTGGRGNTIYF. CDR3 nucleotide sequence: TGTGCCAGCAGCCAAAGGACAGGGGGGAGAGGAAACACCATATATTTT.